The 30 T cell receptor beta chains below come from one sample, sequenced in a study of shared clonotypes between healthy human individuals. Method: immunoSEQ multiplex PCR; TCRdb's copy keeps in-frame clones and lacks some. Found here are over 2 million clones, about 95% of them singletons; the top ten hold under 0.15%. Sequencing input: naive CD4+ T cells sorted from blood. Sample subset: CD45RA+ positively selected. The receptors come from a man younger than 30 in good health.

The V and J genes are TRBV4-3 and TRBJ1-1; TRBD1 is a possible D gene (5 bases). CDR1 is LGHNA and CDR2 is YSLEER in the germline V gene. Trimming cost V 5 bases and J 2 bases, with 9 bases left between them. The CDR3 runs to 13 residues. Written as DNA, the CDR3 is TGCGCCAGCAGCAGGGGCCACAACACTGAAGCTTTCTTT. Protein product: CASSRGHNTEAFF.

The CDR3 is CASSTEGGLNTEAFF. Written as DNA, the CDR3 is TGTGCCAGCAGTACGGAGGGGGGACTGAACACTGAAGCTTTCTTT. V and J are TRBV6-1 and TRBJ1-1; weak D call: TRBD1 (6 bases). The CDR3 is 15 residues long. Germline-derived CDR1 and CDR2 are MNHNS and SASEGT. Trimming removed 5 bases at V and 0 bases at J, with 13 bases between.

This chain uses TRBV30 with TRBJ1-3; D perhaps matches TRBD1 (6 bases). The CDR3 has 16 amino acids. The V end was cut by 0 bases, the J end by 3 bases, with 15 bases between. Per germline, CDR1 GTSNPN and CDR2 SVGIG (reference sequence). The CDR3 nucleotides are TGTGCCTGGAGTGTGGTTTGGGGGGCTTATGGAAACACCATATATTTT. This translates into CAWSVVWGAYGNTIYF.

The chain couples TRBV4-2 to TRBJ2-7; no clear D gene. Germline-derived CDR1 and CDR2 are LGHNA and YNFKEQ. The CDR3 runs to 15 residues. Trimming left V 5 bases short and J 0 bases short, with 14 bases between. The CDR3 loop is CASSSRASDSYEQYF. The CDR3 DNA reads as TGTGCCAGCAGCTCCCGAGCGTCTGACTCCTACGAGCAGTACTTC.

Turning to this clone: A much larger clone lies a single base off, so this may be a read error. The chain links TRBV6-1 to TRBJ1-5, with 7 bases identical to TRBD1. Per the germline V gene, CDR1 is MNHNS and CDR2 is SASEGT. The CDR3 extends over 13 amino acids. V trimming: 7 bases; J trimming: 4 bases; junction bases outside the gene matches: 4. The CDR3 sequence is CASTPRGNQPQHF. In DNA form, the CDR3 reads TGTGCCAGCACCCCCAGGGGGAATCAGCCCCAGCATTTT.

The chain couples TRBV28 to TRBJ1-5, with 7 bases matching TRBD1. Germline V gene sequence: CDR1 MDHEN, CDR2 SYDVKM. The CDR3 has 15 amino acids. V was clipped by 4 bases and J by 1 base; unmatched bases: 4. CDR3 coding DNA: TGTGCCAGCAGTTCCGGGACAGAGAGCAATCAGCCCCAGCATTTT. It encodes CASSSGTESNQPQHF.

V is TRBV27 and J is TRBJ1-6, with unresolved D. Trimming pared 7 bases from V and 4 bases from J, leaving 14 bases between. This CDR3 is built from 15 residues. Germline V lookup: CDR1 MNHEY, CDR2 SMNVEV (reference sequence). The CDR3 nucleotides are TGTGCCAGCAAAATCGGAGTTGGGTATAATTCACCCCTCCACTTT. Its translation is CASKIGVGYNSPLHF.

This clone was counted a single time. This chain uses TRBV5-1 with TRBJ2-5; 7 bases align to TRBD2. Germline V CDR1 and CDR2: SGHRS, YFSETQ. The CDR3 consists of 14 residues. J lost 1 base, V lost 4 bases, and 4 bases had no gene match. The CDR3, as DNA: TGCGCCAGCAGCCCAGGGACTATCCAAGAGACCCAGTACTTC. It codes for CASSPGTIQETQYF.

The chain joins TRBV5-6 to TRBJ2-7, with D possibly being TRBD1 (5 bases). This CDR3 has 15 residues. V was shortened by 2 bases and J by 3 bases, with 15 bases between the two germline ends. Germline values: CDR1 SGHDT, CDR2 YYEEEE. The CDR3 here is CASSLVGQGNYEQYF. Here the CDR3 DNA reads TGTGCCAGCAGCTTAGTAGGGCAGGGTAACTACGAGCAGTACTTC.

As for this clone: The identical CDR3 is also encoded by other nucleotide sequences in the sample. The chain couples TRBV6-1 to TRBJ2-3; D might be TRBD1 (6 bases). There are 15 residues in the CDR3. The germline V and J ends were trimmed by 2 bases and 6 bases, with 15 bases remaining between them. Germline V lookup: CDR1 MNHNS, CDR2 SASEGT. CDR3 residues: CASSEQGRDTDTQYF. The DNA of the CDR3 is TGTGCCAGCAGTGAACAGGGCCGGGACACGGATACGCAGTATTTT.

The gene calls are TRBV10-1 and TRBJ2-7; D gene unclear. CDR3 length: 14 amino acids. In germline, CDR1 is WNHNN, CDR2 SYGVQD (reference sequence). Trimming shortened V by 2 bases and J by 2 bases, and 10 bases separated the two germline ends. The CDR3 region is CASSETRKPYEQYF. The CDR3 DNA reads TGCGCCAGCAGTGAGACCAGGAAACCCTACGAGCAGTACTTC.

The CDR3 DNA reads TGTGCCAGCAGTTTATCGCTACTAGCGGTGAACACCGGGGAGCTGTTTTTT. Amino acids: CASSLSLLAVNTGELFF. V is TRBV27 and J is TRBJ2-2; TRBD2 matches 8 bases. V shed 0 bases and J 1 base; nucleotides not matched to a gene: 4. CDR1 is MNHEY and CDR2 is SMNVEV in the germline V gene (reference sequence). The CDR3 contains 17 residues.

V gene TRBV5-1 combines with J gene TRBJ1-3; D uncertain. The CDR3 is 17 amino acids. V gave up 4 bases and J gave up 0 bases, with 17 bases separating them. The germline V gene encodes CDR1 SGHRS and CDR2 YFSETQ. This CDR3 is CASSPQTLESSGNTIYF. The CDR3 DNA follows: TGCGCCAGCAGCCCCCAGACATTGGAGAGCTCTGGAAACACCATATATTTT.

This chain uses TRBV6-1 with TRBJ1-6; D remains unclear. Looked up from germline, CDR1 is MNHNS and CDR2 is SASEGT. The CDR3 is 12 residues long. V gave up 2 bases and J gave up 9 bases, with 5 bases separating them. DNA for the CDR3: TGTGCCAGCAGTGAATATCGTTCACCCCTCCACTTT. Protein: CASSEYRSPLHF.

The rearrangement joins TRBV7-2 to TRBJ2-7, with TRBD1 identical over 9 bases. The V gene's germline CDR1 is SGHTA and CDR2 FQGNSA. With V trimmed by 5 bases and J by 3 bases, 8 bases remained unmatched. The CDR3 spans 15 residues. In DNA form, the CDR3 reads TGTGCCAGCAGCCCCTCGGGACAGGGAGTCTACGAGCAGTACTTC. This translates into CASSPSGQGVYEQYF. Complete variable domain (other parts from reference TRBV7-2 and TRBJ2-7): GAGVSQSPSNKVTEKGKDVELRCDPISGHTALYWYRQSLGQGLEFLIYFQGNSAPDKSGLPSDRFSAERTGGSVSTLTIQRTQQEDSAVYLCASSPSGQGVYEQYFGPGTRLTVT.

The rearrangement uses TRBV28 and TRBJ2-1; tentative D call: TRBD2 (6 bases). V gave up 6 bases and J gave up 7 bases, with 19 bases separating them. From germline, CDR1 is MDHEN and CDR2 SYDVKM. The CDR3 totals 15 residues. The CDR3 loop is CASSRPGGVGNEQFF. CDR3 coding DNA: TGTGCCAGCAGCCGACCTGGAGGGGTAGGGAATGAGCAGTTCTTC.

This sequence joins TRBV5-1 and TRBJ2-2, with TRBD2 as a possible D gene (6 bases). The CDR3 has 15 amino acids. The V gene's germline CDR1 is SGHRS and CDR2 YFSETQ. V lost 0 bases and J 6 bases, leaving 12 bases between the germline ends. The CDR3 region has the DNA TGCGCCAGCAGCTTGGTCGGTAGCGGACCCGGGGAGCTGTTTTTT. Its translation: CASSLVGSGPGELFF.

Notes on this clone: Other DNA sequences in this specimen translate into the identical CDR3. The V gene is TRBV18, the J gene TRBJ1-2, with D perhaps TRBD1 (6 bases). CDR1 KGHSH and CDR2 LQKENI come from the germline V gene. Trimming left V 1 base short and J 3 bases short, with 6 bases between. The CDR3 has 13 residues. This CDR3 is CASSPRTDYGYTF. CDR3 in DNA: TGTGCCAGCTCACCACGGACAGACTATGGCTACACCTTC.

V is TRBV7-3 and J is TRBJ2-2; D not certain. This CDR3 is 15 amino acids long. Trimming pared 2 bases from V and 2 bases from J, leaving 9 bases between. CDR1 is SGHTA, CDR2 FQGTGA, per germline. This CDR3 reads CASSLRQANTGELFF. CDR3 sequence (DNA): TGTGCCAGCAGCTTACGGCAGGCTAACACCGGGGAGCTGTTTTTT.

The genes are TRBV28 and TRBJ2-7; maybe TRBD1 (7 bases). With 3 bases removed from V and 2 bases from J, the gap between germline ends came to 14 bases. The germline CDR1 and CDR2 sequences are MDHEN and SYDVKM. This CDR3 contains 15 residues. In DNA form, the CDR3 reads TGTGCCAGCAGTTTGCGACAGGGAGGACCCTACGAGCAGTACTTC. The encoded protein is CASSLRQGGPYEQYF.

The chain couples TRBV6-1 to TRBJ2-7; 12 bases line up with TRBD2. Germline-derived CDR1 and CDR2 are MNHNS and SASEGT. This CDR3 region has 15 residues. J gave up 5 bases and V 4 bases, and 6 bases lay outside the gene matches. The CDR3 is CASSGTSGRINEQYF. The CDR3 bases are TGTGCCAGCAGTGGCACTAGCGGGAGGATCAACGAGCAGTACTTC.

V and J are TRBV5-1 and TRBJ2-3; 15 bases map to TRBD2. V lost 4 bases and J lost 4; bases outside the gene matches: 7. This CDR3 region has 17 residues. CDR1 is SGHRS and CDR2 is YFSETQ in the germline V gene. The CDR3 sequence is CASSRTSGGADADTQYF. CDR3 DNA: TGCGCCAGCAGCCGGACTAGCGGGGGGGCCGACGCAGATACGCAGTATTTT.

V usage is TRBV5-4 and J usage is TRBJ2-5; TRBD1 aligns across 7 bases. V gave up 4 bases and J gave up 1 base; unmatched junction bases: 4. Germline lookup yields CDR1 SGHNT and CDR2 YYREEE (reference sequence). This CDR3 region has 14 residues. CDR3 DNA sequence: TGTGCCAGCAGCCCGACAGGGTTCCAAGAGACCCAGTACTTC. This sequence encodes CASSPTGFQETQYF.

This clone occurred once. The CDR3 here is CASSLGQEETQYF. Written as DNA, the CDR3 is TGTGCCAGCAGTCTTGGACAGGAGGAGACCCAGTACTTC. The chain has TRBV9 and TRBJ2-5; TRBD1 matches 7 bases. With 5 bases clipped from V and 5 bases from J, the junction kept 6 bases outside the gene matches. This CDR3 is built from 13 residues. Germline V CDR1 and CDR2: SGDLS, YYNGEE.

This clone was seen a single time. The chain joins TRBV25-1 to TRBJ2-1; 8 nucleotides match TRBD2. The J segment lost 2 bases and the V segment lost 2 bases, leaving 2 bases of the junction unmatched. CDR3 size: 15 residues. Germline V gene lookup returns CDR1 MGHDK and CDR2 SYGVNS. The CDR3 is CASSEGLAAYNEQFF. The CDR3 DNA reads TGTGCCAGCAGTGAAGGACTAGCAGCCTACAATGAGCAGTTCTTC.

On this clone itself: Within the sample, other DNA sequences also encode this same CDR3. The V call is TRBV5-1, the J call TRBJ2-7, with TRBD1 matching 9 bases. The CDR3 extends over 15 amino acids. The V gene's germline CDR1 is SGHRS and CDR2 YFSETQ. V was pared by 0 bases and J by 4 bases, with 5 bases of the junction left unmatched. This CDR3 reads CASSLEGQGPYEQYF. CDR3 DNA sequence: TGCGCCAGCAGCTTGGAGGGACAGGGCCCATACGAGCAGTACTTC.

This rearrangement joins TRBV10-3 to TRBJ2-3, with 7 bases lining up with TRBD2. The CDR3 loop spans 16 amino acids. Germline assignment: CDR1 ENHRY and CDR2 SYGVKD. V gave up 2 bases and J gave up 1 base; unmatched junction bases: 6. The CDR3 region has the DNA TGTGCCATCAGTGAGCCTCGGGGGGTGGGCACAGATACGCAGTATTTT. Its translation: CAISEPRGVGTDTQYF.

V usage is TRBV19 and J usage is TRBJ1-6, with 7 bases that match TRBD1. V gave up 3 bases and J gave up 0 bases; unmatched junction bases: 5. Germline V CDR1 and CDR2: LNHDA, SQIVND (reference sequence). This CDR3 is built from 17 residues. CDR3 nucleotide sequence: TGTGCCAGTAGTATCGACAGGGCCAGCTCCTATAATTCACCCCTCCACTTT. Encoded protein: CASSIDRASSYNSPLHF. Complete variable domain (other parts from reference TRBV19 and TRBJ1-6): DGGITQSPKYLFRKEGQNVTLSCEQNLNHDAMYWYRQDPGQGLRLIYYSQIVNDFQKGDIAEGYSVSREKKESFPLTVTSAQKNPTAFYLCASSIDRASSYNSPLHFGNGTRLTVT.

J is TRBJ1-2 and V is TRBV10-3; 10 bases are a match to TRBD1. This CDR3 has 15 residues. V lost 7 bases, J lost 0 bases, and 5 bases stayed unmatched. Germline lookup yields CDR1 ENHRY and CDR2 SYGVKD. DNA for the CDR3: TGTGCCATCAAGGGACAGGGGAACTCTAACTATGGCTACACCTTC. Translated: CAIKGQGNSNYGYTF.

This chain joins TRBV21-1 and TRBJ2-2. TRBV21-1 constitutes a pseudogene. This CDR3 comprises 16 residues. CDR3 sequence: CASSNKRTSYTGELFF. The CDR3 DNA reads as TGTGCCAGCAGCAATAAGAGGACCAGCTACACCGGGGAGCTGTTTTTT.